This is a list of T cell receptor beta chains from one sample in a study of CD4 T cells in relation to SARS-CoV-2 and coronaviruses. Using immunoSEQ multiplex PCR, the repertoire was profiled, and TCRdb retains in-frame clones only, with some absent. The data hold around 35,000 clones, with approximately 81% observed a single time. For these receptors, no antigen is known. Sequenced sample: naive CD4+ T cells from PBMCs, cultured in vitro. These receptors were taken from an adult with COVID-19. Both conserved end residues are part of each CDR3. A D gene is named only where the DNA matches it firmly. Size is stated for part of the rows, as once, few or many counts, or as a class when the clone is expanded.

abundance: NA; v_gene: TRBV12-3/TRBV12-4; j_gene: TRBJ2-7; d_gene: TRBD2; CDR3nt: TGTGCCAGCACCACCCTTAGCGGGAGCGAGCAGTACTTC; CDR3aa: CASTTLSGSEQYF
abundance: NA; v_gene: TRBV18; j_gene: TRBJ1-2; d_gene: NA; CDR3nt: TGTGCCAGCTCACCAGGATGGGGCTATGGCTACACCTTC; CDR3aa: CASSPGWGYGYTF
abundance: NA; v_gene: TRBV19; j_gene: TRBJ2-3; d_gene: NA; CDR3nt: TGTGCCAGTAGTATCCGCCCTAACAGGGGAGGTAGCAGCACAGATACGCAGTATTTT; CDR3aa: CASSIRPNRGGSSTDTQYF
abundance: NA; v_gene: TRBV5-1; j_gene: TRBJ2-7; d_gene: NA; CDR3nt: TGCGCCAGCAGCTTGGGGGCAGGGGACTCCTACGAGCAGTACTTC; CDR3aa: CASSLGAGDSYEQYF
abundance: NA; v_gene: TRBV18; j_gene: TRBJ2-3; d_gene: TRBD1; CDR3nt: TGTGCCAGCTCATACGACCGGGACAGGCATCTCACAGATACGCAGTATTTT; CDR3aa: CASSYDRDRHLTDTQYF
abundance: few; v_gene: TRBV28; j_gene: TRBJ2-1; d_gene: NA; CDR3nt: TGTGCCAGCAGTTTTCCGGACTTGGCCTACAATGAGCAGTTCTTC; CDR3aa: CASSFPDLAYNEQFF
abundance: NA; v_gene: TRBV19; j_gene: TRBJ1-5; d_gene: TRBD1; CDR3nt: TGTGCCAGTAGTACTCAGGGGGGACAGCCCCAGCATTTT; CDR3aa: CASSTQGGQPQHF
abundance: NA; v_gene: TRBV7-9; j_gene: TRBJ2-3; d_gene: NA; CDR3nt: TGTGCCAGCAGACCGCTGCAGGGACTTAGCACAGATACGCAGTATTTT; CDR3aa: CASRPLQGLSTDTQYF
abundance: NA; v_gene: TRBV18; j_gene: TRBJ1-3; d_gene: NA; CDR3nt: TGTGCCAGCTCACCACTTTCGGGGGAAGGAAACACCATATATTTT; CDR3aa: CASSPLSGEGNTIYF
abundance: NA; v_gene: TRBV6-2/TRBV6-3; j_gene: TRBJ2-7; d_gene: NA; CDR3nt: TGTGCCAGCAGTTACTCGATAAAGGATTTTGTCCCCTACGAGCAGTACTTC; CDR3aa: CASSYSIKDFVPYEQYF
abundance: NA; v_gene: TRBV29-1; j_gene: TRBJ1-3; d_gene: NA; CDR3nt: TGCAGCGCCGAGATCCCAGGGGCTGGAAACACCATATATTTT; CDR3aa: CSAEIPGAGNTIYF
abundance: NA; v_gene: TRBV2; j_gene: TRBJ2-7; d_gene: NA; CDR3nt: TGTGCCAGTGCGGTCGGCAGCTTCTCCTACGAGCAGTACTTC; CDR3aa: CASAVGSFSYEQYF
abundance: NA; v_gene: TRBV15; j_gene: TRBJ2-1; d_gene: TRBD2; CDR3nt: TGTGCCACCAGCAGAGTCGAGGCGGGAGGAGAGCAGTTCTTC; CDR3aa: CATSRVEAGGEQFF
abundance: NA; v_gene: TRBV19; j_gene: TRBJ2-7; d_gene: TRBD2; CDR3nt: TGTGCCAGTAGTCGGGGAGCGGGGGGGACCTACGAGCAGTACTTC; CDR3aa: CASSRGAGGTYEQYF
abundance: NA; v_gene: TRBV12-5; j_gene: TRBJ2-5; d_gene: NA; CDR3nt: TGTGCTAGTGGGAGGGGTAACGGATGGGAAACCCAGTACTTC; CDR3aa: CASGRGNGWETQYF
abundance: NA; v_gene: TRBV29-1; j_gene: TRBJ2-3; d_gene: NA; CDR3nt: TGCAGCGTTAATCGTGACGGGACAGATACGCAGTATTTT; CDR3aa: CSVNRDGTDTQYF
abundance: NA; v_gene: TRBV28; j_gene: TRBJ2-3; d_gene: TRBD1; CDR3nt: TGTGCCAGCAGTTCTCGACAGGGGGCGCCGCCGGGAGATACGCAGTATTTT; CDR3aa: CASSSRQGAPPGDTQYF
abundance: NA; v_gene: TRBV7-9; j_gene: TRBJ2-3; d_gene: TRBD1; CDR3nt: TGTGCCAGCAATCCGGGACAGGGGGCAGATACGCAGTATTTT; CDR3aa: CASNPGQGADTQYF
abundance: NA; v_gene: TRBV24-1; j_gene: TRBJ1-4; d_gene: NA; CDR3nt: TGTGCCACCAGTGATGGGATTTCGGAAAAACTGTTTTTT; CDR3aa: CATSDGISEKLFF
abundance: NA; v_gene: TRBV7-2; j_gene: TRBJ2-7; d_gene: NA; CDR3nt: TGTGCCAGCAGCGCCGCGCACTCCGAGCAGTACTTC; CDR3aa: CASSAAHSEQYF
abundance: NA; v_gene: TRBV7-9; j_gene: TRBJ2-5; d_gene: TRBD1; CDR3nt: TGTGCCAGCAGAACCGGGACAGGGGGTAATAGGGAGACCCAGTACTTC; CDR3aa: CASRTGTGGNRETQYF
abundance: NA; v_gene: TRBV28; j_gene: TRBJ2-7; d_gene: NA; CDR3nt: TGTGCCAGCAGTTTGGGGGTGGACGAGCAGTACTTC; CDR3aa: CASSLGVDEQYF
abundance: NA; v_gene: TRBV28; j_gene: TRBJ2-7; d_gene: NA; CDR3nt: TGTGCCAGCAGTTTAGTGGACCGCTACGAGCAGTACTTC; CDR3aa: CASSLVDRYEQYF
abundance: NA; v_gene: TRBV4-1; j_gene: TRBJ1-4; d_gene: NA; CDR3nt: TGCGCCAGCAGCCAAGTCCCCGGTGCAACTAATGAAAAACTGTTTTTT; CDR3aa: CASSQVPGATNEKLFF
abundance: NA; v_gene: TRBV6-5; j_gene: TRBJ2-3; d_gene: NA; CDR3nt: TGTGCCAGCAAGGGGGAGGGAGATACGCAGTATTTT; CDR3aa: CASKGEGDTQYF
abundance: once; v_gene: TRBV6-5; j_gene: TRBJ2-2; d_gene: NA; CDR3nt: TGTGCCAGCAGCCCCTGGCAGATGAACACCGGGGAGCTGTTTTTT; CDR3aa: CASSPWQMNTGELFF
abundance: few; v_gene: TRBV9; j_gene: TRBJ1-3; d_gene: NA; CDR3nt: TGTGCCAGCAGCGTAGGACCTGGACCGACGAGCTCTGGAAACACCATATATTTT; CDR3aa: CASSVGPGPTSSGNTIYF
abundance: NA; v_gene: TRBV28; j_gene: TRBJ1-4; d_gene: TRBD1; CDR3nt: TGTGCCAGCAGTTCGACAGGGACCACTAATGAAAAACTGTTTTTT; CDR3aa: CASSSTGTTNEKLFF
abundance: NA; v_gene: TRBV24-1; j_gene: TRBJ1-5; d_gene: NA; CDR3nt: TGTGCCTCCCAGTCCCCCTATGGGACAACAAGCAATCAGCCCCAGCATTTT; CDR3aa: CASQSPYGTTSNQPQHF
abundance: few; v_gene: TRBV18; j_gene: TRBJ2-7; d_gene: TRBD2; CDR3nt: TGTGCCAGCTCGCCCGGACTAGCGGGAGGGAACTACGAGCAGTACTTC; CDR3aa: CASSPGLAGGNYEQYF
abundance: NA; v_gene: TRBV18; j_gene: TRBJ2-7; d_gene: NA; CDR3nt: TGTGCCAGCTCACCACCGGCGGACCCCTACGAGCAGTACTTC; CDR3aa: CASSPPADPYEQYF
abundance: NA; v_gene: TRBV19; j_gene: TRBJ2-1; d_gene: NA; CDR3nt: TGTGCCAGTAGTCCGGATCGGACAAGACTATACAATGAGCAGTTCTTC; CDR3aa: CASSPDRTRLYNEQFF
abundance: NA; v_gene: TRBV4-1; j_gene: TRBJ1-2; d_gene: TRBD1; CDR3nt: TGCGCCAGCAGCCAAGATTCCCCGCAGGGGGCGGCCTATGGCTACACCTTC; CDR3aa: CASSQDSPQGAAYGYTF
abundance: once; v_gene: TRBV13; j_gene: TRBJ2-3; d_gene: NA; CDR3nt: TGTGCCAGCAGCTTGGGTGGCACAGATACGCAGTATTTT; CDR3aa: CASSLGGTDTQYF
abundance: NA; v_gene: TRBV11-2; j_gene: TRBJ2-5; d_gene: TRBD1; CDR3nt: TGTGCCAGCAGCTTAAATAGGGACAGCCAAGAGACCCAGTACTTC; CDR3aa: CASSLNRDSQETQYF
abundance: NA; v_gene: TRBV5-5; j_gene: TRBJ2-3; d_gene: TRBD2; CDR3nt: TGTGCCAGCAGCTTGCTACTAGCGGGGGGCACAGATACGCAGTATTTT; CDR3aa: CASSLLLAGGTDTQYF
abundance: NA; v_gene: TRBV7-2; j_gene: TRBJ2-7; d_gene: NA; CDR3nt: TGTGCCAGCAGCCCAAGTGGGGCAGGGTCCTACGAGCAGTACTTC; CDR3aa: CASSPSGAGSYEQYF
abundance: NA; v_gene: TRBV11-2; j_gene: TRBJ2-3; d_gene: NA; CDR3nt: TGTGCCAGCAGGGGAAGGGGCTACACAGATACGCAGTATTTT; CDR3aa: CASRGRGYTDTQYF
abundance: NA; v_gene: TRBV18; j_gene: TRBJ2-5; d_gene: TRBD2; CDR3nt: TGTGCCAGCTCACCCGGGACTAGCCAAGAGACCCAGTACTTC; CDR3aa: CASSPGTSQETQYF
abundance: NA; v_gene: TRBV27; j_gene: TRBJ1-5; d_gene: NA; CDR3nt: TGTGCCAGCAGGCGGGGGTTGGGTCAGCCCCAGCATTTT; CDR3aa: CASRRGLGQPQHF
abundance: few; v_gene: TRBV27; j_gene: TRBJ2-7; d_gene: TRBD1; CDR3nt: TGTGCCAGCAGTTTATCGATCACAGGGGTAAGCAACGAGCAGTACTTC; CDR3aa: CASSLSITGVSNEQYF
abundance: NA; v_gene: TRBV5-1; j_gene: TRBJ2-5; d_gene: TRBD1; CDR3nt: TGCGCCAGCAGCTCGACCCGGGACAGGGTGTTCGAGACCCAGTACTTC; CDR3aa: CASSSTRDRVFETQYF
abundance: NA; v_gene: TRBV10-3; j_gene: TRBJ2-5; d_gene: NA; CDR3nt: TGTGCCACCCTGGAGGAAGCACAAGAGACCCAGTACTTC; CDR3aa: CATLEEAQETQYF
abundance: NA; v_gene: TRBV29-1; j_gene: TRBJ2-2; d_gene: TRBD1; CDR3nt: TGCAGCGTTCATCCGGGACAGGGGGTCTCCGGGGAGCTGTTTTTT; CDR3aa: CSVHPGQGVSGELFF
abundance: NA; v_gene: TRBV10-3; j_gene: TRBJ2-1; d_gene: TRBD2; CDR3nt: TGTGCCACCAGACTAGCGGGAGTCAATGAGCAGTTCTTC; CDR3aa: CATRLAGVNEQFF